One sample yielded the 15 T cell receptor beta chains listed below, sequenced in a study of CD8 T cells in acute hepatitis C reinfection. Described time point: naive CD8 control sorted from an acute-time-point sample. Clones were read by immunoSEQ multiplex PCR, and TCRdb kept only the in-frame ones, dropping some. The data hold approximately 40,000 clones, with 80% to 90% observed a single time. Sequencing was performed on naive CD8+ T cells from PBMCs. Receptor source: a woman aged 18-35 years who spontaneously cleared hepatitis C infection.

V is TRBV9 and J is TRBJ1-3; D unclear. Trimming shortened V by 0 bases and J by 0 bases, and 16 bases separated the two germline ends. The CDR3 spans 18 residues. From germline, CDR1 is SGDLS and CDR2 YYNGEE. CDR3 residues: CASSVASAGDDSGNTIYF. The CDR3 DNA reads as TGTGCCAGCAGCGTAGCATCGGCAGGCGATGACTCTGGAAACACCATATATTTT.

The chain carries TRBV5-1 and TRBJ2-1, with D unclear. The germline V gene has CDR1 SGHRS and CDR2 YFSETQ. Trimming removed 1 base from V and 2 bases from J, with 7 bases in between. The CDR3 totals 14 residues. The CDR3 spells CASSLNSPYNEQFF. CDR3 DNA sequence: TGCGCCAGCAGCTTGAATTCTCCCTACAATGAGCAGTTCTTC. Based on the CDR3 plus reference TRBV5-1 and TRBJ2-1, the full variable domain is KAGVTQTPRYLIKTRGQQVTLSCSPISGHRSVSWYQQTPGQGLQFLFEYFSETQRNKGNFPGRFSGRQFSNSRSEMNVSTLELGDSALYLCASSLNSPYNEQFFGPGTRLTVL.

The chain has TRBV4-1 and TRBJ2-1; D not resolved. The ends were cut back, 0 bases at V and 9 bases at J, with 9 bases in the middle. Per germline, CDR1 MGHRA and CDR2 YSYEKL. This CDR3 comprises 13 residues. The DNA for the CDR3 is TGCGCCAGCAGCCAAGAGAAGGCGCGTGAGCAGTTCTTC. The encoded protein is CASSQEKAREQFF.

The chain combines TRBV25-1 with TRBJ1-5, with D unresolved. CDR3 size: 16 residues. Looked up from germline, CDR1 is MGHDK and CDR2 is SYGVNS. V shed 3 bases and J shed 4 bases, with 16 bases lying between them. This CDR3 reads CASSDSRLVGNQPQHF. The CDR3 DNA reads TGTGCCAGCAGTGATTCTCGTTTGGTTGGAAATCAGCCCCAGCATTTT.

The chain uses TRBV5-1 and TRBJ1-2; D remains unclear. With 1 base removed from V and 5 bases from J, the gap between germline ends came to 18 bases. This CDR3 region has 16 residues. Germline values: CDR1 SGHRS, CDR2 YFSETQ. This CDR3 is CASSLLGNGQIYGYTF. The DNA for the CDR3 is TGCGCCAGCAGCTTGCTGGGCAACGGGCAAATATATGGCTACACCTTC.

This chain joins TRBV5-6 and TRBJ1-5, with 7 bases aligning to TRBD1. This CDR3 region has 14 residues. The germline V gene encodes CDR1 SGHDT and CDR2 YYEEEE. Trimming at V came to 5 bases and at J to 4 bases, leaving 6 bases not matched to a gene. CDR3: CASSYGTANQPQHF. The CDR3 DNA follows: TGTGCCAGCAGTTATGGGACAGCAAATCAGCCCCAGCATTTT. Using reference TRBV5-6 and TRBJ1-5 for the parts outside the CDR3, the full variable domain is DAGVTQSPTHLIKTRGQQVTLRCSPKSGHDTVSWYQQALGQGPQFIFQYYEEEERQRGNFPDRFSGHQFPNYSSELNVNALLLGDSALYLCASSYGTANQPQHFGDGTRLSIL.

V usage is TRBV4-2 and J usage is TRBJ2-1; D might be TRBD2 (6 bases). The length of the CDR3 is 16 residues. V lost 0 bases, J lost 7 bases, and 16 bases lay in between. CDR1 and CDR2 from the germline V gene are LGHNA and YNFKEQ. The CDR3 region is CASSQEWEDLINEQFF. The CDR3 nucleotides read TGTGCCAGCAGCCAAGAGTGGGAGGATTTAATTAATGAGCAGTTCTTC.

J is TRBJ2-1 and V is TRBV19; D is uncertain. This CDR3 region has 14 residues. In germline, CDR1 is LNHDA, CDR2 SQIVND (reference sequence). V was trimmed by 3 bases and J by 9 bases, leaving 15 bases between them. CDR3 sequence: CASSIGDRAVEQFF. CDR3 sequence (DNA): TGTGCCAGTAGTATTGGGGATCGGGCAGTTGAGCAGTTCTTC.

The genes are TRBV6-5 and TRBJ2-5, with 8 nucleotides matching TRBD1. Germline loops: CDR1 MNHEY, CDR2 SVGAGI. This CDR3 contains 15 residues. V trimming: 0 bases; J trimming: 3 bases; junction bases outside the gene matches: 3. The CDR3 nucleotides read TGTGCCAGCAGTTACTCCACGGGACAGGAAGAGACCCAGTACTTC. This sequence encodes CASSYSTGQEETQYF.

The J gene is TRBJ1-1, the V gene TRBV12-5; 7 bases line up with TRBD1. The CDR3 totals 13 residues. With V trimmed by 2 bases and J by 8 bases, 5 bases remained unmatched. The germline V gene has CDR1 LGHNT and CDR2 FRNRAP. The CDR3 here is CASGLLPDREAFF. The CDR3 DNA reads as TGTGCTAGTGGTTTGTTGCCGGACAGGGAAGCTTTCTTT.

The chain has TRBV9 and TRBJ1-2; tentatively, D is TRBD1 (6 bases). V lost 3 bases and J 3 bases, leaving 9 bases between the germline ends. The CDR3 consists of 13 residues. Germline V gene lookup returns CDR1 SGDLS and CDR2 YYNGEE. The CDR3 nucleotides read TGTGCCAGCAGCGCTGACAGGTACTATGGCTACACCTTC. Protein product: CASSADRYYGYTF. The full variable domain, in which reference TRBV9 and TRBJ1-2 provide the parts outside the CDR3, is DSGVTQTPKHLITATGQRVTLRCSPRSGDLSVYWYQQSLDQGLQFLIQYYNGEERAKGNILERFSAQQFPDLHSELNLSSLELGDSALYFCASSADRYYGYTFGSGTRLTVV.

V gene TRBV2 combines with J gene TRBJ1-3; D perhaps matches TRBD1 (5 bases). The ends were cut back, 7 bases at V and 0 bases at J, with 13 bases in the middle. The germline V gene encodes CDR1 SNHLY and CDR2 FYNNEI. This CDR3 comprises 15 residues. The CDR3 nucleotides are TGTGCCAGCATACACGCAGGGAGCTCTGGAAACACCATATATTTT. It is translated as CASIHAGSSGNTIYF.

The gene calls are TRBV15 and TRBJ2-7, with 12 bases that match TRBD1. This CDR3 is built from 13 residues. CDR1 is LNHNV, CDR2 YYDKDF, per germline (reference sequence). V was pared by 6 bases and J by 5 bases, with 2 bases of the junction left unmatched. As DNA, the CDR3 is TGTGCCACCAGGGGGACAGGGGGCCACGAGCAGTACTTC. This codes for CATRGTGGHEQYF.

The V gene is TRBV19, the J gene TRBJ2-3; D is unresolved. CDR1 is LNHDA and CDR2 is SQIVND in the germline V gene (reference sequence). The CDR3 runs to 16 residues. Trimming took off 10 bases at V and 4 bases at J, with 24 bases between the two ends. CDR3 coding DNA: TGTGCCACCTCACCACCGACTCCACCCGTTGCAGATACGCAGTATTTT. It specifies CATSPPTPPVADTQYF.

V gene TRBV2 combines with J gene TRBJ2-1; D gene uncertain. The V gene's germline CDR1 is SNHLY and CDR2 FYNNEI. V lost 4 bases, J lost 6 bases, and 7 bases lay in between. The CDR3 sequence is 12 residues long. The DNA for the CDR3 is TGTGCCAGCAGTGTTATACCCAATGAGCAGTTCTTC. The encoded protein is CASSVIPNEQFF.